The rows below give T cell receptor beta chains drawn from one sample of a study of shared clonotypes between healthy human individuals. Profiling relied on immunoSEQ multiplex PCR, and the TCRdb table lists in-frame clones only, not all of them. The table records under 2,000,000 clones, 85% to 95% of them present only once. The specimen was naive CD8+ T cells sorted from blood. The origin of the receptors is a man aged 18 to 30 in good health. Each CDR3 is given with its conserved first and last residue. The D gene is left open where the match is weak. Only part of the rows carry a size: once, few, many, or a class if the clone is expanded.

TRBJ2-5,once,.,TRBV11-2,CASSLDMVEGPPAQYF,TGTGCCAGCAGCTTAGATATGGTAGAGGGGCCCCCTGCCCAGTACTTC
TRBJ2-1,.,.,TRBV27,CASSLGRTPNNEQFF,TGTGCCAGCAGCCTGGGGAGGACCCCAAACAATGAGCAGTTCTTC
TRBJ2-7,.,.,TRBV10-3,CAISGADGYEQYF,TGTGCCATCAGCGGGGCGGACGGGTACGAGCAGTACTTC
TRBJ1-2,.,TRBD1,TRBV7-9,CASSLVDRGNYGYTF,TGTGCCAGCAGCTTAGTGGACAGGGGGAACTATGGCTACACCTTC
TRBJ1-5,.,.,TRBV19,CASSIVGISNQPQHF,TGTGCCAGTAGTATAGTCGGGATTAGCAATCAGCCCCAGCATTTT
TRBJ1-2,.,.,TRBV11-2,CASYGPDGYTF,TGTGCCAGTTACGGACCCGACGGCTACACCTTC
TRBJ2-7,.,TRBD2,TRBV9,CASSVQSSGSYEQYF,TGTGCCAGCAGCGTCCAATCCAGCGGGAGCTACGAGCAGTACTTC
TRBJ2-7,.,.,TRBV7-9,CASSPRTTYEQYF,TGTGCCAGCAGCCCCAGGACCACCTACGAGCAGTACTTC
TRBJ1-5,.,.,TRBV27,CASSSRDGSNQPQHF,TGTGCCAGCAGTTCCCGGGACGGTAGCAATCAGCCCCAGCATTTT
TRBJ2-7,.,TRBD2,TRBV5-1,CASSLVGTRTYEQYF,TGCGCCAGCAGCTTGGTTGGGACTAGAACCTACGAGCAGTACTTC
TRBJ2-7,.,.,TRBV7-9,CASSSGAYEQYF,TGTGCCAGCAGCTCCGGAGCGTACGAGCAGTACTTC